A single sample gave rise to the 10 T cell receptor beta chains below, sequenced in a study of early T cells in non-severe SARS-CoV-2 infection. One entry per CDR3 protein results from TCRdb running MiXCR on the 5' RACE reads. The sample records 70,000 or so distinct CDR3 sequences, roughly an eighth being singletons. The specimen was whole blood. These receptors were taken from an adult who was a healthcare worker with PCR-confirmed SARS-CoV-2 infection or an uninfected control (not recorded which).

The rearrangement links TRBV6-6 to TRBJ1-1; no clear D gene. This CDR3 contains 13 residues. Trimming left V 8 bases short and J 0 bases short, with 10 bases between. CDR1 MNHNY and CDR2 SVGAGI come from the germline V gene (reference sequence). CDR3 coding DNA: TGTGCCAGCGTACCGATCATGAACACTGAAGCTTTCTTT. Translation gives CASVPIMNTEAFF.

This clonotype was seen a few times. CDR3 coding DNA: TGCAGTGCTAGGAGTGACACTGAAGCTTTCTTT. Amino acid sequence: CSARSDTEAFF. The genes are TRBV20-1 and TRBJ1-1; the D is unclear. This CDR3 is built from 11 residues. V lost 3 bases and J lost 3, with 5 bases in between. Germline-derived CDR1 and CDR2 are DFQATT and SNEGSKA (reference sequence).

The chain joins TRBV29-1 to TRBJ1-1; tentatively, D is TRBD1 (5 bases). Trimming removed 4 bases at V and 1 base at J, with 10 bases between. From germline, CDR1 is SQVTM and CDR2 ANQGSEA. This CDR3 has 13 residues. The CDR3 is CSVGHDRNTEAFF. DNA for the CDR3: TGCAGCGTTGGTCACGACAGGAACACTGAAGCTTTCTTT. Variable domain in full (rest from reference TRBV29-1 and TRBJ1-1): SAVISQKPSRDICQRGTSLTIQCQVDSQVTMMFWYRQQPGQSLTLIATANQGSEATYESGFVIDKFPISRPNLTFSTLTVSNMSPEDSSIYLCSVGHDRNTEAFFGQGTRLTVV.

This chain's CDR3 is CASSSVYGYTF. The CDR3 coding sequence is TGTGCCAGCAGTTCCGTCTATGGCTACACCTTC. V usage is TRBV6-2 or TRBV6-3 and J usage is TRBJ1-2, with D unclear. V was shortened by 4 bases and J by 4 bases, with 4 bases between the two germline ends. The germline gives CDR1 MNHEY, CDR2 SVGEGT. The CDR3 consists of 11 residues.

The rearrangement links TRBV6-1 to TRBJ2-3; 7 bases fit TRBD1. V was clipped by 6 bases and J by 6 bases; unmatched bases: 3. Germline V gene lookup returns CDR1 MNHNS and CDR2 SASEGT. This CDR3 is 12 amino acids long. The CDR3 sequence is CASRGQWDTQYF. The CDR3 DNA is TGTGCCAGCAGGGGACAGTGGGATACGCAGTATTTT.

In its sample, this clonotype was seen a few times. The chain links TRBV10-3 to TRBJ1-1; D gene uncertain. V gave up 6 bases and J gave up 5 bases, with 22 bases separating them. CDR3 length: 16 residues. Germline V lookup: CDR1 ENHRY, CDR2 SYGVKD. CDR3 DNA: TGTGCCATCAGATCAATGGCGGAGCCCGGTGGGACTGAAGCTTTCTTT. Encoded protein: CAIRSMAEPGGTEAFF.

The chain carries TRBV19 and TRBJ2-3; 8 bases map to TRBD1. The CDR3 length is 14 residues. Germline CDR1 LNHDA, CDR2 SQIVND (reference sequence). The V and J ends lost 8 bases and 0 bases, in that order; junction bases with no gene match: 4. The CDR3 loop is CASRTGTSTDTQYF. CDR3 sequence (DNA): TGTGCCAGTCGGACAGGGACTAGCACAGATACGCAGTATTTT.

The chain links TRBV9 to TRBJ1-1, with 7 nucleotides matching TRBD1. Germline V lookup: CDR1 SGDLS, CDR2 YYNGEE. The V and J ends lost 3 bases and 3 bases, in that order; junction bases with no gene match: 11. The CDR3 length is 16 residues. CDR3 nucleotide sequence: TGTGCCAGCAGCGCGAGACCCTCAGGGGGTTACACTGAAGCTTTCTTT. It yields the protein CASSARPSGGYTEAFF. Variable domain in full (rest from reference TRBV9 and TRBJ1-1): DSGVTQTPKHLITATGQRVTLRCSPRSGDLSVYWYQQSLDQGLQFLIQYYNGEERAKGNILERFSAQQFPDLHSELNLSSLELGDSALYFCASSARPSGGYTEAFFGQGTRLTVV.

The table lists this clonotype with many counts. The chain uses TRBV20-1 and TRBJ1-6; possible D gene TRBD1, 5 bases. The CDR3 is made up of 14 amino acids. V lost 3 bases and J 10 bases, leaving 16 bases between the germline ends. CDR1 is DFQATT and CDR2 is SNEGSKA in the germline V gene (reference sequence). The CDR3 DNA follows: TGCAGTGCTAGCAGGGTGTCCAAGGACTCACCCCTCCACTTT. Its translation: CSASRVSKDSPLHF.

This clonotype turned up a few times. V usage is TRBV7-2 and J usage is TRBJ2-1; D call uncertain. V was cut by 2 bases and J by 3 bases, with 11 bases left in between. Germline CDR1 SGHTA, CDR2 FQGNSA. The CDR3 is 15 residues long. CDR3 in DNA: TGTGCCAGCAGCTTAATCCCATCTAACTACAATGAGCAGTTCTTC. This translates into CASSLIPSNYNEQFF.